The entry below describes one T cell receptor beta chain. Its antigen is currently unknown. This entry is derived from a study of cytotoxic CD8 clonotypes in ibrutinib-treated CLL. The wider study: The patient breakdown showed under 12 relapsed/refractory and more than 14 treatment-naive cases, with fewer than 18 IGHV unmutated. Sequencing produced an average of about 250,000 productive templates and roughly 89,000 productive rearrangements per sample. Study conclusions and caveats: Clonality showed a rise at ibrutinib response that reversed toward baseline at progression.

J gave up 5 bases and V 5 bases, and 5 bases lay outside the gene matches. The CDR3 has 13 amino acids. Looked up from germline, CDR1 is SEHNR and CDR2 is FQNEAQ (reference sequence). Here immunoSEQ multiplex PCR was the method, and the copy in TCRdb shows in-frame clones only, minus some. The table shows 80,000 to 95,000 clones, with roughly 77% occurring only once. TCR beta library input comprised about 1.9 micrograms of genomic DNA from cryopreserved PBMCs. Material: PBMCs, obtained after 12 months of ibrutinib treatment. This TCR derives from a human donor with chronic lymphocytic leukemia. The J gene is TRBJ2-7, the V gene TRBV7-9; 8 bases are a match to TRBD2. The CDR3 loop reads CASSGRRGDEQYF. In DNA, the CDR3 is TGTGCCAGCAGCGGCCGGCGGGGGGACGAGCAGTACTTC.